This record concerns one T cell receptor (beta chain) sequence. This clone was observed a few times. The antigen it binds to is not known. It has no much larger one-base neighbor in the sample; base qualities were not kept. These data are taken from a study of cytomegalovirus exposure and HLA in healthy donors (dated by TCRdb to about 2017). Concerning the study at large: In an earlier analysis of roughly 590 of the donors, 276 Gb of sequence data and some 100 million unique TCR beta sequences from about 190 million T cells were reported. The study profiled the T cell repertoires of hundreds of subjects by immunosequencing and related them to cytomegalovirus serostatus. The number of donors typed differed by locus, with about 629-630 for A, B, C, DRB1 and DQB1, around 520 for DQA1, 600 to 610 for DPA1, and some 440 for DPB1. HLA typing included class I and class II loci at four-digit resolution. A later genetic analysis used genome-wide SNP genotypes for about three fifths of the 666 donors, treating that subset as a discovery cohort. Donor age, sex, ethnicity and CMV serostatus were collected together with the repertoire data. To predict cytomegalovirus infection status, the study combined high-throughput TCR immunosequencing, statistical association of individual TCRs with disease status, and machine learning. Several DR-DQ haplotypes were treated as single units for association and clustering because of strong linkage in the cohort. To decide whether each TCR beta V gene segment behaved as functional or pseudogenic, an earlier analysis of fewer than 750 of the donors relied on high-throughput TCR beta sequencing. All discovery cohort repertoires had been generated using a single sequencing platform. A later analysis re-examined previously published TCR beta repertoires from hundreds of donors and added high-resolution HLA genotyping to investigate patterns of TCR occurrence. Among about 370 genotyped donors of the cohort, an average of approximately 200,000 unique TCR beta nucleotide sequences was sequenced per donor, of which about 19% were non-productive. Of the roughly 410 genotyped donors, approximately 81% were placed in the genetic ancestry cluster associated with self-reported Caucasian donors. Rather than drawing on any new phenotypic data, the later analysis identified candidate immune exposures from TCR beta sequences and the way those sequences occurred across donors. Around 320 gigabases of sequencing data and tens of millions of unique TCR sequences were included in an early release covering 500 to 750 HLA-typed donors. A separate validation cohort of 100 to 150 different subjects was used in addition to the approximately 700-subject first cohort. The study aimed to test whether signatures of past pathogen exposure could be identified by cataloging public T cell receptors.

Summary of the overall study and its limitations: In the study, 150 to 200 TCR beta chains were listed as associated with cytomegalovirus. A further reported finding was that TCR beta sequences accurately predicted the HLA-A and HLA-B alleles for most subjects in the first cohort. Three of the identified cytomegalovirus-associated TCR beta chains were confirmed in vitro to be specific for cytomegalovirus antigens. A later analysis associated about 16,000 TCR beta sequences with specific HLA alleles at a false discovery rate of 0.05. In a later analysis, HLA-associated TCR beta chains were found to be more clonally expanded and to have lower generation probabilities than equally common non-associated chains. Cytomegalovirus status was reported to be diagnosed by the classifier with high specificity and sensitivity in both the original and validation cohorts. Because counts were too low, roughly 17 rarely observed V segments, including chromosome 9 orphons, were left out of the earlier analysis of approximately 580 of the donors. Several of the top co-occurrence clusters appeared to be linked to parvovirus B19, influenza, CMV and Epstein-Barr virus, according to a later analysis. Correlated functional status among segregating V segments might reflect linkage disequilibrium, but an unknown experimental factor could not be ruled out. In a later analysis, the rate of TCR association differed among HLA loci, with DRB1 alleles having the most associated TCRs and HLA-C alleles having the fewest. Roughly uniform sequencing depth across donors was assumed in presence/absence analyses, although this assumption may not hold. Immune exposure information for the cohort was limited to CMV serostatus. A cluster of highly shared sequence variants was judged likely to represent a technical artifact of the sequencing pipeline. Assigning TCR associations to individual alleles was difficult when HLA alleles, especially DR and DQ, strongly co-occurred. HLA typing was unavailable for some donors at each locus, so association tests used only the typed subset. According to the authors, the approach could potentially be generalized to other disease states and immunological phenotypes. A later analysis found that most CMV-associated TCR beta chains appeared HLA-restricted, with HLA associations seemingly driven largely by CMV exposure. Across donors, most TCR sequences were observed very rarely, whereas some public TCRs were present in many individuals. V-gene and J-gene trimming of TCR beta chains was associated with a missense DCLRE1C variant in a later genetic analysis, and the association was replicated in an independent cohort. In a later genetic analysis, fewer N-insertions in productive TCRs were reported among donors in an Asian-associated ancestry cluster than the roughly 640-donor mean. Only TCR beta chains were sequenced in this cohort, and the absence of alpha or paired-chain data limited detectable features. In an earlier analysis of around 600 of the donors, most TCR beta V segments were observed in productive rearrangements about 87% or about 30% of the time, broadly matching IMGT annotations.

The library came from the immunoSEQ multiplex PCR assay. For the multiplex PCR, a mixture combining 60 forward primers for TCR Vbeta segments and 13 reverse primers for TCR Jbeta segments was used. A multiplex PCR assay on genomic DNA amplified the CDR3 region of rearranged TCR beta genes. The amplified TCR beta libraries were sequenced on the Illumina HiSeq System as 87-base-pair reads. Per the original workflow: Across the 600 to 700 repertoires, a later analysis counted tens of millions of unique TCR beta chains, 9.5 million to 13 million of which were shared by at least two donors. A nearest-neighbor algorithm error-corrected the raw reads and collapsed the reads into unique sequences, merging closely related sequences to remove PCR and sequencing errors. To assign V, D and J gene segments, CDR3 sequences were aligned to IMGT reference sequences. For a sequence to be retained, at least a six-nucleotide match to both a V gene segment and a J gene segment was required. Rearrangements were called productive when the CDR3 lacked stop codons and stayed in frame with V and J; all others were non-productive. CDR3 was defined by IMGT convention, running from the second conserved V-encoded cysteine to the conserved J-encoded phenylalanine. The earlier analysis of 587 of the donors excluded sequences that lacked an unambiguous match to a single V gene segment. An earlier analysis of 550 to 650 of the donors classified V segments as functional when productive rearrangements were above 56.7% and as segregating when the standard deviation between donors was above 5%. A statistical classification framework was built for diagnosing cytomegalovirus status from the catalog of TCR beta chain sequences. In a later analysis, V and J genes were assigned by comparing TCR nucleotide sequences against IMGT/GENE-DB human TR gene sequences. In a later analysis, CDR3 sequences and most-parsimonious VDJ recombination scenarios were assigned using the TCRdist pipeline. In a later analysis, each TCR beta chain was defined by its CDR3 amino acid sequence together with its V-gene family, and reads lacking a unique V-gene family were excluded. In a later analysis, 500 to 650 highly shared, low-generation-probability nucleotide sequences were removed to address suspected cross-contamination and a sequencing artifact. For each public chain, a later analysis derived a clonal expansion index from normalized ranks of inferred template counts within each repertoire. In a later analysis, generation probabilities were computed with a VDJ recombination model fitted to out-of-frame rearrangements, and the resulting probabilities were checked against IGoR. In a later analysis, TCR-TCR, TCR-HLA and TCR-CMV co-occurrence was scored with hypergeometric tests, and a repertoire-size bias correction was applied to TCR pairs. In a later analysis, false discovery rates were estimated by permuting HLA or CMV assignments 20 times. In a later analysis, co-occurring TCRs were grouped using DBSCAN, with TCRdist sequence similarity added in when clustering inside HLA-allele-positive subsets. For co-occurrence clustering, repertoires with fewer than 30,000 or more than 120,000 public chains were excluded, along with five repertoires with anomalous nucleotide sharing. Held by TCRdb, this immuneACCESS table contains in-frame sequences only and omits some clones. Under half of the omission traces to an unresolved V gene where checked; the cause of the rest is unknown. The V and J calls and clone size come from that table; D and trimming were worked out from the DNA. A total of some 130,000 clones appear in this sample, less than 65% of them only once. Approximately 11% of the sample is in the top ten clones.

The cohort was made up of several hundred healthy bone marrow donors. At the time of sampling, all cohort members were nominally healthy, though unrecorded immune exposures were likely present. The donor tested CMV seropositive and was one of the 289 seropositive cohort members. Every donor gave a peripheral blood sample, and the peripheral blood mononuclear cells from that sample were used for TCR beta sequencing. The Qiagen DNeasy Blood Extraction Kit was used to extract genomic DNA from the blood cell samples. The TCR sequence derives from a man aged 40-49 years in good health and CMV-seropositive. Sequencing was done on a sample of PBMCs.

The base sequence is TGTGCCAGCAGTGACCGAACGAGTGCTAATGAAAAACTGTTTTTT. Its amino acids are CASSDRTSANEKLFF. The chain links TRBV6-1 with TRBJ1-4; no D gene is confidently identified. Inclusive of the bounding cysteine and phenylalanine, the CDR3 is 15 residues long. Only the CDR3 DNA is retained, 45 bases long and in frame from the first base. Taken from the germline V gene, the CDR1 and CDR2 loops are MNHNS and SASEGT. The junction carries 11 bases between V and J, which are trimmed by 3 bases and 3 bases respectively.